This section outlines one TCR beta chain sequence together with its context. A much larger clone is a single base away; this may be a read error. This sample includes further DNA sequences coding for the same CDR3. The sample comes from a study of shared clonotypes between healthy human individuals. It was around 91 million PBMCs that unsorted samples used for genomic DNA. Assay: immunoSEQ multiplex PCR; the TCRdb copy retains only in-frame clones and omits some. This sample has about 490,000 clones, with 75% to 85% found just once. The V and J ends lost 4 bases and 3 bases respectively, with 8 bases between them. Germline values: CDR1 MNHNS, CDR2 SASEGT. The CDR3 runs 13 residues.

The material sequenced was PBMCs. The receptor was derived from a woman aged 40 to 50 in good health. Some clones in this sample may be carry-over from other donors' samples. The chain combines TRBV6-1 with TRBJ2-3; the D is unclear. CDR3 nucleotide sequence: TGTGCCAGCAGTGCTCGAGAGACAGATACGCAGTATTTT. It encodes CASSARETDTQYF.